The rows below give T cell receptor beta chains drawn from one sample of a study of blood T cell repertoires in COVID-19. Only in-frame clones appear in the TCRdb table, and some are missing; sequencing was by immunoSEQ multiplex PCR. The sample lists roughly 270,000 clones, approximately 85% occurring once. The sequenced material came from peripheral blood. These receptors were obtained from a man aged 45-65 years with active or convalescent COVID-19. Both conserved end residues are part of each CDR3. A D gene is named only where the DNA matches it firmly. Size is omitted from some rows. Given values are once, few, many or a class for expanded clones.

cdr3_aa	cdr3_nt	clone_size	d_call	j_call	v_call
CAISGLPGQEAFF	TGTGCCATCAGCGGCCTACCGGGACAAGAAGCTTTCTTT	.	.	TRBJ1-1	TRBV10-3
CASSLLSGTSGRAGATQYF	TGTGCCAGCAGTTTACTCTCCGGGACTAGCGGGAGGGCCGGGGCTACGCAGTATTTT	.	TRBD2	TRBJ2-3	TRBV27
CATKDRVDNQPQHF	TGTGCCACCAAGGACAGGGTCGACAATCAGCCCCAGCATTTT	.	TRBD1	TRBJ1-5	TRBV10-3
CASSRQEGAETQYF	TGCGCCAGCAGCCGTCAGGAGGGGGCAGAGACCCAGTACTTC	.	.	TRBJ2-5	TRBV4-1
CAISLSGGNTGELFF	TGTGCCATCAGCCTCTCGGGGGGTAACACCGGGGAGCTGTTTTTT	.	TRBD2	TRBJ2-2	TRBV10-3
CASRSASGNKDTQYF	TGTGCCAGCAGATCAGCTAGCGGGAATAAAGATACGCAGTATTTT	.	TRBD2	TRBJ2-3	TRBV25-1
CASSQGQGKAFF	TGTGCCAGCAGCCAAGGGCAGGGTAAAGCTTTCTTT	.	.	TRBJ1-1	TRBV3-1/TRBV3-2
CASSPNGYEQYF	TGTGCCAGCAGCCCCAACGGGTACGAGCAGTACTTC	once	.	TRBJ2-7	TRBV6-7
CASSLGTILAKNIQYF	TGTGCCAGCAGCCTCGGGACTATTTTAGCCAAAAACATTCAGTACTTC	.	TRBD2	TRBJ2-4	TRBV7-8
CASSLVSGYSEQYF	TGCGCCAGCAGCTTGGTTAGCGGTTATAGCGAGCAGTACTTC	.	.	TRBJ2-7	TRBV5-1
CATSRDKSSGLAGDTQYF	TGTGCCACCAGCAGAGATAAGTCCTCCGGACTAGCGGGAGATACGCAGTATTTT	few	TRBD2	TRBJ2-3	TRBV15
CASSLAEVLTEAFF	TGTGCCAGCAGCTTAGCGGAGGTCCTCACTGAAGCTTTCTTT	.	.	TRBJ1-1	TRBV7-2
CASSLRRESREQYF	TGTGCCAGCAGCTTAAGACGGGAGAGCCGGGAGCAGTACTTC	.	.	TRBJ2-7	TRBV7-2
CSVEKMTGDTYGYTF	TGCAGCGTTGAAAAAATGACAGGGGATACTTATGGCTACACCTTC	.	TRBD1	TRBJ1-2	TRBV29-1
CAVRTSASYEQYF	TGTGCCGTCCGGACTAGCGCGTCCTACGAGCAGTACTTC	.	TRBD2	TRBJ2-7	TRBV30
CASSLREFGAFF	TGTGCCAGCAGCTTACGAGAATTTGGAGCTTTCTTT	.	.	TRBJ1-1	TRBV7-9
CASSMREQPQHF	TGTGCCAGTAGTATGCGGGAGCAGCCCCAGCATTTT	.	.	TRBJ1-5	TRBV19
CASSQDRPGRQETQYF	TGTGCCAGCAGCCAAGATCGGCCAGGGAGGCAGGAGACCCAGTACTTC	.	.	TRBJ2-5	TRBV3-1/TRBV3-2
CASSSTGGVQPQHF	TGTGCCAGCTCATCTACAGGGGGGGTCCAGCCCCAGCATTTT	once	TRBD1	TRBJ1-5	TRBV18
CASSQNKNIQYF	TGTGCCAGCAGTCAGAATAAAAACATTCAGTACTTC	.	.	TRBJ2-4	TRBV6-5
CASRPSSGSYEQYF	TGTGCCAGCAGGCCTTCTAGCGGGAGCTACGAGCAGTACTTC	.	TRBD2	TRBJ2-7	TRBV6-2/TRBV6-3
CASSREGGEYEKLFF	TGTGCCAGCAGCCGAGAAGGGGGCGAATATGAAAAACTGTTTTTT	.	TRBD1	TRBJ1-4	TRBV27
CASSPGRGYSPLHF	TGTGCCAGCAGCCCCGGCAGGGGCTATTCACCCCTCCACTTT	once	.	TRBJ1-6	TRBV5-5
CSASHRMGTRYNEQFF	TGCAGTGCTAGTCATAGAATGGGGACTCGCTACAATGAGCAGTTCTTC	.	.	TRBJ2-1	TRBV20-1
CASSPPGATGNTIYF	TGTGCCAGCTCACCACCAGGGGCTACTGGAAACACCATATATTTT	.	.	TRBJ1-3	TRBV18
CASSQDWRDTQYF	TGTGCCAGCAGCCAAGATTGGAGAGATACGCAGTATTTT	.	.	TRBJ2-3	TRBV3-1/TRBV3-2
CAWSPIRGRTEAFF	TGTGCCTGGAGCCCAATCAGGGGGAGGACTGAAGCTTTCTTT	.	TRBD1	TRBJ1-1	TRBV30
CASSLNPGVSEQFF	TGTGCCAGCAGTTTAAACCCGGGAGTAAGTGAGCAGTTCTTC	.	.	TRBJ2-1	TRBV27
CASRDRSHNEQFF	TGTGCCAGCAGGGACAGGTCACACAATGAGCAGTTCTTC	.	TRBD1	TRBJ2-1	TRBV6-5
CASSLARSQPQHF	TGTGCCAGCAGCTTAGCGCGGAGTCAGCCCCAGCATTTT	.	.	TRBJ1-5	TRBV7-2
CASGLANTYNEQFF	TGCGCCAGCGGACTAGCGAACACCTACAATGAGCAGTTCTTC	.	TRBD2	TRBJ2-1	TRBV5-1
CASSPLGQGGNEQFF	TGTGCCAGCAGCCCGTTGGGACAGGGGGGAAATGAGCAGTTCTTC	.	TRBD1	TRBJ2-1	TRBV3-1/TRBV3-2
CASSLGAHQPQHF	TGTGCCAGCAGCTTAGGCGCTCATCAGCCCCAGCATTTT	.	.	TRBJ1-5	TRBV11-2
CASRLWCSGSRGNSNQPQHF	TGTGCAAGTCGCTTATGGTGCAGCGGGTCCCGCGGGAATAGCAATCAGCCCCAGCATTTT	.	.	TRBJ1-5	TRBV12-2
CASSLRGPPYEQYF	TGTGCCAGCAGCTTAAGGGGGCCTCCCTACGAGCAGTACTTC	.	TRBD1	TRBJ2-7	TRBV11-1
CAWGKRNQPQHF	TGTGCCTGGGGGAAGAGGAATCAGCCCCAGCATTTT	.	.	TRBJ1-5	TRBV30
CASSTIGGKAYEQYF	TGTGCCAGTAGTACCATCGGGGGGAAGGCTTACGAGCAGTACTTC	.	TRBD2	TRBJ2-7	TRBV19
CASSEALRGSGNTIYF	TGTGCCAGCAGTGAAGCGCTACGGGGTTCCGGAAACACCATATATTTT	few	.	TRBJ1-3	TRBV6-1
CASSTTPNRGQSGYTF	TGTGCCAGTAGTACCACTCCGAACAGGGGGCAAAGTGGCTACACCTTC	.	TRBD1	TRBJ1-2	TRBV19
CASSLTHLDGYTF	TGTGCCAGCAGCTTGACACATTTGGATGGCTACACCTTC	.	.	TRBJ1-2	TRBV5-6
CAGQGGSVIGGNTIYF	TGTGCCGGACAAGGGGGCTCGGTGATCGGTGGAAACACCATATATTTT	few	TRBD1	TRBJ1-3	TRBV2
CASTLTRTGELFF	TGTGCCAGCACCCTCACTAGAACTGGGGAGCTGTTTTTT	.	.	TRBJ2-2	TRBV12-3/TRBV12-4
CATSVPGVTTNEKLFF	TGTGCCACCAGTGTTCCAGGGGTCACAACTAATGAAAAACTGTTTTTT	.	.	TRBJ1-4	TRBV24-1
CASSLGASTDTQYF	TGTGCCAGCAGTTTAGGGGCTAGCACAGATACGCAGTATTTT	.	.	TRBJ2-3	TRBV27